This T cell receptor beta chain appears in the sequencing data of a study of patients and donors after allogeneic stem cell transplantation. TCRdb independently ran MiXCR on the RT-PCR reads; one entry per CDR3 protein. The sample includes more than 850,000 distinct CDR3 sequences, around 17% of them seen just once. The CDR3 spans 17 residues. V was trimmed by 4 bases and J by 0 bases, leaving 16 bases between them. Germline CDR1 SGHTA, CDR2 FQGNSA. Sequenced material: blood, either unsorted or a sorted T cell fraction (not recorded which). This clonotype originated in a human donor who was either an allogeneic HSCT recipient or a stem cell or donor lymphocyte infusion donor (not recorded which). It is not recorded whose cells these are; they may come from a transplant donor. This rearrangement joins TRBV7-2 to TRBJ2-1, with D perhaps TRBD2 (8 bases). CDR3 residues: CASSSGGGRDSYNEQFF. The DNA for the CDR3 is TGTGCCAGCAGCTCGGGAGGGGGCAGGGACTCCTACAATGAGCAGTTCTTC.